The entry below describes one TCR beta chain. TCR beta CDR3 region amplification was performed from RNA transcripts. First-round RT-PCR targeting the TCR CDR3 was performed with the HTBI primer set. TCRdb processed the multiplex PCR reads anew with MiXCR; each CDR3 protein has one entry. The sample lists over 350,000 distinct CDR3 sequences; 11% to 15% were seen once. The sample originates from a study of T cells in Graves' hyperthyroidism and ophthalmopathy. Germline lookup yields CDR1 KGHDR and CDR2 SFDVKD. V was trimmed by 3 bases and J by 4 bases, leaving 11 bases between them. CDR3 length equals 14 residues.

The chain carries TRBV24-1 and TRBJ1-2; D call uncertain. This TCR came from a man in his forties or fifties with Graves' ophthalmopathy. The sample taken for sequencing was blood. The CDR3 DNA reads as TGTGCCACCAGTGATAGTAACACCCTCTATGGCTACACCTTC. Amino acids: CATSDSNTLYGYTF.